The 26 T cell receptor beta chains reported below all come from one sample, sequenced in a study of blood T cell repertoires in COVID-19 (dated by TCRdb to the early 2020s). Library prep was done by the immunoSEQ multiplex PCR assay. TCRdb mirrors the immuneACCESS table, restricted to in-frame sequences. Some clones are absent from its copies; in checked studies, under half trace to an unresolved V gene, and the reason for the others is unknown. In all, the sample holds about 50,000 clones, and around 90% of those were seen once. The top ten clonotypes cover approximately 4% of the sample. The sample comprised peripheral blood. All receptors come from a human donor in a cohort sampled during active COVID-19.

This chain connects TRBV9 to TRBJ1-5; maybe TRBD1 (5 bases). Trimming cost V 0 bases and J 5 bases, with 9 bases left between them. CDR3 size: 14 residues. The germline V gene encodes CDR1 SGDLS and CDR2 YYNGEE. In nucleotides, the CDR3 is TGTGCCAGCAGCGTAGCGGAAGGGGATCAGCCCCAGCATTTT. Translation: CASSVAEGDQPQHF.

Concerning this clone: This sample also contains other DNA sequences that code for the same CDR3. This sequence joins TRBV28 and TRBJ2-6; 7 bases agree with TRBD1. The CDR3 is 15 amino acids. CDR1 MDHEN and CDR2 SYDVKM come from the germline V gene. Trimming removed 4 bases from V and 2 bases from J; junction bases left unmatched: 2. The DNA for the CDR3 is TGTGCCAGCAGTTCCCAGGGGGCTGGGGCCAACGTCCTGACTTTC. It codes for CASSSQGAGANVLTF. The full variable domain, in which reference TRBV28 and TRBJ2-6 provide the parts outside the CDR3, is DVKVTQSSRYLVKRTGEKVFLECVQDMDHENMFWYRQDPGLGLRLIYFSYDVKMKEKGDIPEGYSVSREKKERFSLILESASTNQTSMYLCASSSQGAGANVLTFGAGSRLTVL.

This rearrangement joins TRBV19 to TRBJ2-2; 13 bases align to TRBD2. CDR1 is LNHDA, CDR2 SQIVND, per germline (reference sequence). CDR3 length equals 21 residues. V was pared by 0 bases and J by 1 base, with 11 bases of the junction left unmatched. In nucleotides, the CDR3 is TGTGCCAGTAGTATAGATCTGGCAGGGTGGACTAGCGGGGGGAACACCGGGGAGCTGTTTTTT. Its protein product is CASSIDLAGWTSGGNTGELFF.

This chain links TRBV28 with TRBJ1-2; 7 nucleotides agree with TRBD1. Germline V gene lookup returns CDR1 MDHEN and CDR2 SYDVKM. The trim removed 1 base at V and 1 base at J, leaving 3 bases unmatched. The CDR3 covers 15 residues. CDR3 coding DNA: TGTGCCAGCAGTTTATCACCAGGGGGTAACTATGGCTACACCTTC. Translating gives CASSLSPGGNYGYTF.

CDR3 bases: TGTGCCAGCAGCTTAGGTGGCGGGAGAGGCGAGCAGTACTTC. It is translated as CASSLGGGRGEQYF. The chain uses TRBV11-2 and TRBJ2-7; 7 nucleotides align to TRBD2. Germline CDR1 reads SGHAT; CDR2 reads FQNNGV. This CDR3 spans 14 amino acids. After removal of 1 base from V and 6 bases from J, the junction contained 6 bases not matched to a gene.

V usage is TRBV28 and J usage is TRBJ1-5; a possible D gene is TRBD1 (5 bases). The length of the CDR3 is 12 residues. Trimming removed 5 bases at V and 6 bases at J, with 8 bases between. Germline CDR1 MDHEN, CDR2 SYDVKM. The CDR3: CASSLQVQPQHF. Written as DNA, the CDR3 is TGTGCCAGCAGTCTACAGGTTCAGCCCCAGCATTTT.

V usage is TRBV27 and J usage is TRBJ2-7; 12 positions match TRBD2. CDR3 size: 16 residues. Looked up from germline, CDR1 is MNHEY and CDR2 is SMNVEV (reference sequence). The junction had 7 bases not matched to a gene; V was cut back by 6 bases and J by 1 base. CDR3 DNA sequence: TGTGCCAGCAGCCCCCGACTAGCGGGAGCTTCCTACGAGCAGTACGTC. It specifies CASSPRLAGASYEQYV.

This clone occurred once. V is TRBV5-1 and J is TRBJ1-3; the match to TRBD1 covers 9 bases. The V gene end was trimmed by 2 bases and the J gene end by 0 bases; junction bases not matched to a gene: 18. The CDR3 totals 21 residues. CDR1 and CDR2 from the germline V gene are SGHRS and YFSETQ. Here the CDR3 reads CASSLYAPGQGWRDSGNTIYF. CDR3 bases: TGCGCCAGCAGCTTATATGCCCCGGGACAGGGTTGGAGGGACTCTGGAAACACCATATATTTT.

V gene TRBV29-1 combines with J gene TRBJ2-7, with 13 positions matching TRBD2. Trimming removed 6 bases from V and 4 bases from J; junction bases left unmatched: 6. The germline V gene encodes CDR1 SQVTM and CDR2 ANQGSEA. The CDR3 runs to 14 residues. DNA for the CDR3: TGCAGCGTCGTTACTAGCGGGAGGGGGTACGAGCAGTACTTC. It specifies CSVVTSGRGYEQYF.

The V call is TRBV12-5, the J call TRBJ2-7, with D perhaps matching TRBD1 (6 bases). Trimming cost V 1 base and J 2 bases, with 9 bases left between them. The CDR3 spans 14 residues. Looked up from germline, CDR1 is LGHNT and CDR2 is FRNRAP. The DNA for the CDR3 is TGTGCTAGTGGTTTGGAGGCAGGGGCCTACGAGCAGTACTTC. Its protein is CASGLEAGAYEQYF.

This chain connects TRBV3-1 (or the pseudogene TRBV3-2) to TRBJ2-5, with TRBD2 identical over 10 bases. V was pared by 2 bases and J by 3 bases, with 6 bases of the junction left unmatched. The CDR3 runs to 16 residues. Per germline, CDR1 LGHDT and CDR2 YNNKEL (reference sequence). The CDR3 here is CASSQLAGGKKETQYF. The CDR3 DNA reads TGTGCCAGCAGCCAATTAGCGGGAGGCAAAAAAGAGACCCAGTACTTC.

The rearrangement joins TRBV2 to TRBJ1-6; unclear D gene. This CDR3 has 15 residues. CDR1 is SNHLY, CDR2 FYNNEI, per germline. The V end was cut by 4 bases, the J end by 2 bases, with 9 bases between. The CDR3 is CASSVRVTYNSPLHF. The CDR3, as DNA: TGTGCCAGCAGTGTACGCGTTACCTATAATTCACCCCTCCACTTT. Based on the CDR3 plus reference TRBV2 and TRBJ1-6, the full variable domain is EPEVTQTPSHQVTQMGQEVILRCVPISNHLYFYWYRQILGQKVEFLVSFYNNEISEKSEIFDDQFSVERPDGSNFTLKIRSTKLEDSAMYFCASSVRVTYNSPLHFGNGTRLTVT.

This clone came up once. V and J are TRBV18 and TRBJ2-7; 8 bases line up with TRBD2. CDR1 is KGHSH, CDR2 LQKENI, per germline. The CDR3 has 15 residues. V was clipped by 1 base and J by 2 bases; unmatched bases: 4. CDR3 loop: CASSPLAGNAYEQYF. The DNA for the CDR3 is TGTGCCAGCTCACCACTAGCGGGAAACGCCTACGAGCAGTACTTC.

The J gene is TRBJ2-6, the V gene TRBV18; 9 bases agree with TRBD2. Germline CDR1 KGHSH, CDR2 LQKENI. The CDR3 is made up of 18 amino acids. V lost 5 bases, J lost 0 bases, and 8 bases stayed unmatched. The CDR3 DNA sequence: TGTGCCAGCTCAATGAGACTAGCGGAGGTCTCTGGGGCCAACGTCCTGACTTTC. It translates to CASSMRLAEVSGANVLTF. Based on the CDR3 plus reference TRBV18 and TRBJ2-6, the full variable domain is NAGVMQNPRHLVRRRGQEARLRCSPMKGHSHVYWYRQLPEEGLKFMVYLQKENIIDESGMPKERFSAEFPKEGPSILRIQQVVRGDSAAYFCASSMRLAEVSGANVLTFGAGSRLTVL.

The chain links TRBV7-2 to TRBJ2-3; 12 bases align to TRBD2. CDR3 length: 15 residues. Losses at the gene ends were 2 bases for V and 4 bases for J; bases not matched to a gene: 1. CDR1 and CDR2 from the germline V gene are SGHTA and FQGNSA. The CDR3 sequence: CASSLLAGGPDTQYF. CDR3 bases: TGTGCCAGCAGCTTACTAGCGGGAGGGCCAGATACGCAGTATTTT.

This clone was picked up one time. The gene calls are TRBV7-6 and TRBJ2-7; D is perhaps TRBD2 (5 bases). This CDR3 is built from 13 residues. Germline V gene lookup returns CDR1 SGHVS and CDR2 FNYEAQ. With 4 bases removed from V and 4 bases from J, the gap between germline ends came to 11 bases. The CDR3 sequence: CASSSRRTYEQYF. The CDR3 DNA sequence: TGTGCCAGCAGCTCGAGGAGGACGTACGAGCAGTACTTC.

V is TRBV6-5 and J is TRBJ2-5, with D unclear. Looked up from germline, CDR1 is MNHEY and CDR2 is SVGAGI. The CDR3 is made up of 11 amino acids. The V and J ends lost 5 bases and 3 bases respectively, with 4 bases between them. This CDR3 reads CASSIEETQYF. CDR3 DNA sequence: TGTGCCAGCAGTATAGAAGAGACCCAGTACTTC.

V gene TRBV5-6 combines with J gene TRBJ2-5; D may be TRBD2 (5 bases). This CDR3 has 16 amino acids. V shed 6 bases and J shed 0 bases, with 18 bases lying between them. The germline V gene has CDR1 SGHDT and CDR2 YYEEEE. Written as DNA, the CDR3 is TGTGCCAGCACCTACGTCGGGGTCTGGTACCAAGAGACCCAGTACTTC. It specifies CASTYVGVWYQETQYF.

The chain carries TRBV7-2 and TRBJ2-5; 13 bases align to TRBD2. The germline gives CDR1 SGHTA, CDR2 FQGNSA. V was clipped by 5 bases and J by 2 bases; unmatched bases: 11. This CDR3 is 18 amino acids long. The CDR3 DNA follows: TGTGCCAGCAGCCGGCTAGGACTAGCGGGAGTAGGGCAAGAGACCCAGTACTTC. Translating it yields CASSRLGLAGVGQETQYF.

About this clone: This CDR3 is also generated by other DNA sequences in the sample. The CDR3 DNA is TGTGCCAGCAGTGAAGGGACGGGGGCCTACGAGCAGTACGTC. This codes for CASSEGTGAYEQYV. The chain links TRBV6-1 to TRBJ2-7; D is possibly TRBD2 (6 bases). The germline V gene has CDR1 MNHNS and CDR2 SASEGT. This CDR3 is built from 14 residues. Trimming pared 1 base from V and 2 bases from J, leaving 9 bases between.

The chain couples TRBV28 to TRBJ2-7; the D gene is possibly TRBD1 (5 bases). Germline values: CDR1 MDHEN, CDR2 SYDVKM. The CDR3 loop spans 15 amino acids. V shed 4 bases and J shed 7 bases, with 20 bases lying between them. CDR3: CASSSPTAGSKEQYF. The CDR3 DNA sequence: TGTGCCAGCAGTTCCCCCACGGCAGGGTCTAAAGAGCAGTACTTC.

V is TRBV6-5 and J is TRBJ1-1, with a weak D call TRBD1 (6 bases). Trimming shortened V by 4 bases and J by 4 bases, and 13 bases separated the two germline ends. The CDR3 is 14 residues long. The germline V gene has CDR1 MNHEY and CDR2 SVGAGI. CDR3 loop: CASSWGRSSTEAFF. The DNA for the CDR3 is TGTGCCAGCAGTTGGGGGCGGTCGAGCACTGAAGCTTTCTTT.

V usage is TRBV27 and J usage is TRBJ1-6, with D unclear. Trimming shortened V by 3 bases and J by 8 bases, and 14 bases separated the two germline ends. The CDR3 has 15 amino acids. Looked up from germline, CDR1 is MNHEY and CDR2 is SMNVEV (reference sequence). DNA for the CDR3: TGTGCCAGCAGTTTCTACGGCAGGCCGGATTCACCCCTCCACTTT. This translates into CASSFYGRPDSPLHF.

CDR3: CASSLGWLADNEQFF. CDR3 nucleotides: TGTGCCAGCAGCTTGGGGTGGTTAGCGGACAATGAGCAGTTCTTC. This rearrangement joins TRBV7-6 to TRBJ2-1, with D maybe TRBD2 (6 bases). V lost 3 bases, J lost 5 bases, and 14 bases lay in between. The CDR3 sequence is 15 residues long. Germline V lookup: CDR1 SGHVS, CDR2 FNYEAQ.

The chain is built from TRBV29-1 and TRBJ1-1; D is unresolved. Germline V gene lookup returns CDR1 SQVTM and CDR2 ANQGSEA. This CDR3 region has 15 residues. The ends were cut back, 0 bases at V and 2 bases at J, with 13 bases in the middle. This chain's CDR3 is CSVEEWSRYNTEAFF. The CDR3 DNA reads TGCAGCGTTGAAGAATGGTCGCGGTATAACACTGAAGCTTTCTTT.

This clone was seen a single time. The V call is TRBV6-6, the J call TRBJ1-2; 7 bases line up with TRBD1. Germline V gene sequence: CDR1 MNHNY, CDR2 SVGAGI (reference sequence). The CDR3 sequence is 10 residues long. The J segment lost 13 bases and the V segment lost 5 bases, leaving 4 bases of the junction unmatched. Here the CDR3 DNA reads TGTGCCAGCAGTAGGGGGCATAGCACCTTC. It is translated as CASSRGHSTF.